The 20 T cell receptor beta chains listed next were all sequenced from one sample in a study of prognosis after radiotherapy for stage I lung cancer. By two-round multiplex PCR, the TCR beta CDR3 was amplified from genomic DNA. For every TRBV and TRBJ gene, a specific primer was used in first-round PCR. Each CDR3 protein gets one entry after TCRdb re-called the multiplex PCR reads with MiXCR. The repertoire holds 51,000 or so distinct CDR3 sequences, with about 32% as singletons. Sequenced material: PBMCs, taken before or after stereotactic body radiation therapy (not recorded which). The receptors originated from a donor aged 50 or older with non-small cell lung cancer.

This clonotype was seen at least ten times. The chain links TRBV5-1 to TRBJ1-5; 7 bases are a match to TRBD1. This CDR3 comprises 14 residues. CDR1 and CDR2 from the germline V gene are SGHRS and YFSETQ. The V segment lost 0 bases and the J segment 6 bases; nucleotides outside the gene matches: 3. The CDR3 DNA is TGCGCCAGCAGCTTGGGGACAGGAGGTCAGCCCCAGCATTTT. The encoded protein is CASSLGTGGQPQHF.

The chain uses TRBV6-2 or TRBV6-3 and TRBJ2-3; no definite D call. The CDR3 has 15 amino acids. Germline CDR1 is MNHEY and CDR2 is SVGEGT. V was shortened by 5 bases and J by 5 bases, with 17 bases between the two germline ends. In DNA form, the CDR3 reads TGTGCCAGCAGTACCCTAACGGGTCGGAAAGATACGCAGTATTTT. Translation: CASSTLTGRKDTQYF.

This clonotype was recorded at least ten times. The chain uses TRBV5-1 and TRBJ2-1; D is uncertain. Looked up from germline, CDR1 is SGHRS and CDR2 is YFSETQ. V was pared by 1 base and J by 10 bases, with 9 bases between. The CDR3 spans 12 residues. CDR3 nucleotides: TGCGCCAGCAGCTTGAGTTCGGTAGAGCAGTTCTTC. Amino acids: CASSLSSVEQFF.

This clonotype was observed at least ten times. The V call is TRBV28, the J call TRBJ1-2, with D possibly being TRBD1 (5 bases). This CDR3 contains 14 residues. Trimming removed 3 bases at V and 4 bases at J, with 12 bases between. Germline V gene data show CDR1 as MDHEN and CDR2 as SYDVKM. The CDR3 here is CASSFAGTGYGYTF. The CDR3 DNA is TGTGCCAGCAGTTTCGCCGGGACGGGCTATGGCTACACCTTC.

This clonotype was seen many times. The chain recombines TRBV7-8 with TRBJ1-2; D may be TRBD1 (5 bases). CDR3 size: 13 residues. The V and J ends lost 5 bases and 4 bases respectively, with 11 bases between them. Germline V gives CDR1 SGHVS, CDR2 FQNEAQ. The CDR3 sequence: CASSATEVYGYTF. DNA for the CDR3: TGTGCCAGCAGCGCGACAGAGGTCTATGGCTACACCTTC.

Concerning this clonotype itself: This sequence may be a read error, since a much larger clone differs from it by one base. The chain joins TRBV18 to TRBJ1-1; D call uncertain. The CDR3 runs to 13 residues. CDR1 and CDR2 (germline): KGHSH, LQKENI. Here the CDR3 DNA reads TGTGCCAACTCACTTACAGTGAACACTGAAGCTTTCTTT. This encodes CANSLTVNTEAFF.

About this clonotype itself: A read error likely explains this, since a far larger clone differs by one base. The chain combines TRBV7-9 with TRBJ2-2; 7 positions agree with TRBD1. Germline values: CDR1 SEHNR, CDR2 FQNEAQ (reference sequence). Trimming took 2 bases from V and 6 from J; bases not matched to a gene: 9. The CDR3 has 16 amino acids. In DNA form, the CDR3 reads TGTGCCAGCAGCTTATCCACAGGGGCGATGGCCGGGGAGCTGTTTTTT. Amino acid sequence: CASSLSTGAMAGELFF.

This clonotype has ten or more counts. CDR3 sequence: CASSGQPPLVDNEQFF. For the CDR3, the DNA is TGTGCCAGCAGCGGACAGCCGCCTCTAGTTGACAATGAGCAGTTCTTC. V and J are TRBV7-2 and TRBJ2-1, with a tentative D call TRBD1 (6 bases). Germline CDR1 is SGHTA and CDR2 is FQGNSA. The CDR3 spans 16 residues. V was clipped by 5 bases and J by 5 bases, with 19 bases between them. Looking up the rest from reference TRBV7-2 and TRBJ2-1 gives the full variable domain: GAGVSQSPSNKVTEKGKDVELRCDPISGHTALYWYRQSLGQGLEFLIYFQGNSAPDKSGLPSDRFSAERTGGSVSTLTIQRTQQEDSAVYLCASSGQPPLVDNEQFFGPGTRLTVL.

Details on this clonotype: A far bigger clonotype differs at one base, so this is likely a read error. V and J are TRBV6-1 and TRBJ1-2; the D gene is possibly TRBD1 (6 bases). The V end was cut by 7 bases, the J end by 4 bases, with 16 bases between. Germline V lookup: CDR1 MNHNS, CDR2 SASEGT. The CDR3 extends over 14 amino acids. Here the CDR3 reads CASMRQVPAYGYTF. The DNA for the CDR3 is TGTGCCAGCATGAGACAGGTTCCGGCCTATGGCTACACCTTC.

This clonotype is a singleton in its sample. This may stem from a read error, because a much larger clone lies one nucleotide away. V gene TRBV7-3 combines with J gene TRBJ2-5; TRBD2 agrees at 7 bases. This CDR3 has 19 residues. Germline CDR1 SGHTA, CDR2 FQGTGA. The trim removed 0 bases at V and 5 bases at J, leaving 18 bases unmatched. CDR3 loop: CASSLTSGLSGGVRETQYF. CDR3 bases: TGTGCCAGCAGCTTAACTAGTGGGCTATCGGGGGGAGTCCGGGAGACCCAGTACTTC. Looking up the rest from reference TRBV7-3 and TRBJ2-5 gives the full variable domain: GAGVSQTPSNKVTEKGKYVELRCDPISGHTALYWYRQSLGQGPEFLIYFQGTGAADDSGLPNDRFFAVRPEGSVSTLKIQRTERGDSAVYLCASSLTSGLSGGVRETQYFGPGTRLLVL.

This clonotype was observed many times. The chain carries TRBV20-1 and TRBJ2-3; D assignment may be TRBD1 or TRBD2 (5 bases each). CDR1 DFQATT and CDR2 SNEGSKA come from the germline V gene (reference sequence). Trimming shortened V by 1 base and J by 7 bases, and 18 bases separated the two germline ends. The CDR3 length is 15 residues. CDR3 bases: TGCAGTGCTAGAGTCGGAGGACACAGTCCTTATACGCAGTATTTT. It specifies CSARVGGHSPYTQYF.

This clonotype was counted only a few times. A much larger clone differs by one base, so this may be a read error. V gene TRBV7-2 combines with J gene TRBJ2-5; D may be TRBD2 (5 bases). The CDR3 length is 16 residues. CDR1 and CDR2 from the germline V gene are SGHTA and FQGNSA. V gave up 2 bases and J gave up 1 base, with 14 bases separating them. As DNA, the CDR3 is TGTGCCAGCAGCTTATGGTCTAGCTGGAGCCAAGAGACCCAGTACTTC. Translation gives CASSLWSSWSQETQYF.

In regard to this clonotype: This likely traces to a read error, being one base from a far larger clone. J is TRBJ2-5 and V is TRBV7-9, with 15 bases identical to TRBD2. The ends lost 5 bases at V and 10 bases at J; junction bases unmatched: 11. Germline loops: CDR1 SEHNR, CDR2 FQNEAQ (reference sequence). The CDR3 consists of 16 residues. CDR3 sequence (DNA): TGTGCCAGCAGCCAGGTGAGGACTAGCGGGGGGGGTGACCAGTACTTC. Translated: CASSQVRTSGGGDQYF.

V and J are TRBV20-1 and TRBJ2-3; D might be TRBD2 (7 bases). Germline values: CDR1 DFQATT, CDR2 SNEGSKA (reference sequence). The germline V and J ends were trimmed by 4 bases and 3 bases, with 17 bases remaining between them. The CDR3 consists of 15 residues. Here the CDR3 DNA reads TGCAGTGCTAATGGGGGGGCCGGGGGAACAGATACGCAGTATTTT. Its translation is CSANGGAGGTDTQYF.

Ten or more counts support this clonotype. V usage is TRBV20-1 and J usage is TRBJ2-1; 12 bases align to TRBD2. The ends lost 1 base at V and 5 bases at J; junction bases unmatched: 3. The CDR3 consists of 15 residues. Germline-derived CDR1 and CDR2 are DFQATT and SNEGSKA (reference sequence). DNA for the CDR3: TGCAGTGCTAGAGGGCTAGCGGGAGGGGACAATGAGCAGTTCTTC. Amino acid sequence: CSARGLAGGDNEQFF.

Concerning this clonotype: This may arise from a read error, as a much more abundant clone is one base away. This rearrangement joins TRBV9 to TRBJ1-3; no reliable D call. CDR3 length: 14 residues. Trimming removed 4 bases from V and 8 bases from J, with 16 bases in between. The germline gives CDR1 SGDLS, CDR2 YYNGEE. CDR3 sequence reads: CASSQTSGSDTIYF. The CDR3 DNA sequence: TGTGCCAGCAGCCAAACGTCGGGTTCGGACACCATATATTTT.

In its sample, this clonotype was seen many times. The chain has TRBV5-5 and TRBJ2-5, with TRBD2 identical over 12 bases. With 0 bases clipped from V and 4 bases from J, the junction kept 4 bases outside the gene matches. CDR1 and CDR2 (germline): SGHKS, YYEKEE (reference sequence). CDR3 length equals 16 residues. CDR3 amino acids: CASSLALAGGRETQYF. The CDR3 bases are TGTGCCAGCAGCTTGGCGCTAGCGGGAGGGCGAGAGACCCAGTACTTC.

Notes on this clonotype: At one end, the junction sequence differs from germline, possibly due to a read error. The V call is TRBV7-8, the J call TRBJ1-5; 8 positions match TRBD1. This CDR3 is 17 amino acids long. Germline CDR1 reads SGHVS; CDR2 reads FQNEAQ. In nucleotides, the CDR3 is TGTGCCAGCATCTCCCGGGACAGGTTTGGGGGCAACCAGCCCCAGCATTTT. This gives the protein CASISRDRFGGNQPQHF.

This clonotype was seen at least ten times. The chain joins TRBV5-1 to TRBJ1-1, with D uncertain. The CDR3 length is 13 residues. Trimming removed 5 bases from V and 0 bases from J, with 8 bases in between. CDR1 and CDR2 from the germline V gene are SGHRS and YFSETQ. CDR3 region: CASSAGLNTEAFF. The DNA of the CDR3 is TGCGCCAGCAGTGCTGGCCTGAACACTGAAGCTTTCTTT. Together with reference TRBV5-1 and TRBJ1-1, the CDR3 gives the full variable domain: KAGVTQTPRYLIKTRGQQVTLSCSPISGHRSVSWYQQTPGQGLQFLFEYFSETQRNKGNFPGRFSGRQFSNSRSEMNVSTLELGDSALYLCASSAGLNTEAFFGQGTRLTVV.

Many counts were recorded for this clonotype. A much larger clone differs from this one at a single base, so this may be a read error. The chain employs TRBV6-2 or TRBV6-3 and TRBJ1-6; D gene uncertain. The CDR3 has 14 amino acids. Germline V gene data show CDR1 as MNHEY and CDR2 as SVGEGT. The CDR3 loop reads CASSWTADNSPPHF. CDR3 in DNA: TGTGCCAGCAGCTGGACGGCAGATAATTCACCCCCCCACTTT.